This is a list of T cell receptor beta chains from one sample in a study of cytomegalovirus exposure and HLA in healthy donors. The method was immunoSEQ multiplex PCR; TCRdb's version includes in-frame clones alone and lacks a portion of them. Among roughly 100,000 clones listed, about two thirds were seen once. Sequencing was performed on PBMCs. These receptors all come from a female donor in good health and CMV-seronegative. Both conserved end residues are part of each CDR3. The D gene is left open where the match is weak. Clone size is not always given. Where it is, it says once, few, many or a class for expanded clones.

j_call,d_call,v_call,clone_size,cdr3_aa,cdr3_nt
TRBJ2-7,.,TRBV5-8,few,CASSRGSGSYEQYF,TGTGCCAGCAGCCGAGGGTCGGGCTCCTACGAGCAGTACTTC
TRBJ2-7,.,TRBV5-1,.,CASSLALGADYEQYF,TGCGCCAGCAGCTTGGCCCTAGGGGCTGACTACGAGCAGTACTTC
TRBJ2-3,.,TRBV4-2,.,CASSQVRGTQYF,TGTGCCAGCAGCCAAGTCCGGGGTACGCAGTATTTT
TRBJ2-3,.,TRBV4-3,.,CASSQGSAASTDTQYF,TGCGCCAGCAGCCAAGGATCAGCGGCCTCCACAGATACGCAGTATTTT
TRBJ2-7,TRBD1,TRBV5-5,few,CASSYSAGGYEQYF,TGTGCCAGCAGCTACTCGGCAGGGGGCTACGAGCAGTACTTC
TRBJ2-3,TRBD1,TRBV4-1,.,CASRGQGVGTDTQYF,TGCGCCAGCCGTGGACAGGGAGTGGGCACAGATACGCAGTATTTT
TRBJ1-2,.,TRBV7-2,.,CASSPSTGLGYTF,TGTGCCAGCAGCCCCTCGACAGGTCTTGGCTACACCTTC
TRBJ2-5,TRBD1,TRBV5-1,.,CASSATGYLETQYF,TGCGCCAGCAGCGCGACAGGGTATTTAGAGACCCAGTACTTC
TRBJ2-5,.,TRBV30,.,CALDPGGRETQYF,TGTGCACTGGACCCAGGGGGGCGGGAGACCCAGTACTTC
TRBJ2-7,TRBD1,TRBV5-4,.,CASSFGTGEGHEQYF,TGTGCCAGCAGCTTCGGGACAGGGGAAGGCCACGAGCAGTACTTC
TRBJ2-2,TRBD2,TRBV19,.,CASSILAGGTGELFF,TGTGCCAGTAGTATACTAGCGGGAGGGACCGGGGAGCTGTTTTTT
TRBJ1-2,TRBD1,TRBV27,.,CASSLTGGRGYGYTF,TGTGCCAGCAGTTTAACAGGGGGCCGGGGCTATGGCTACACCTTC
TRBJ2-7,.,TRBV30,.,CAWSVQGGTSEQYF,TGTGCCTGGAGTGTACAGGGGGGGACAAGCGAGCAGTACTTC
TRBJ1-3,TRBD1,TRBV15,.,CATSRDGKGQGGNTIYF,TGTGCCACCAGCAGAGATGGAAAAGGACAGGGGGGAAACACCATATATTTT
TRBJ1-2,.,TRBV28,.,CASRPDSYGYTF,TGTGCCAGCAGACCTGACAGTTATGGCTACACCTTC
TRBJ1-2,.,TRBV6-1,few,CASSTGYGYTF,TGTGCCAGCAGTACGGGCTATGGCTACACCTTC
TRBJ2-1,TRBD2,TRBV7-2,.,CASSNRLAGEIQVF,TGTGCCAGCAGCAACCGACTAGCGGGAGAGATTCAGGTCTTC
TRBJ1-1,TRBD1,TRBV27,.,CASTPRGRQGRGEAFF,TGTGCCAGCACCCCTCGGGGGAGACAGGGGAGGGGAGAAGCTTTCTTT
TRBJ2-7,TRBD2,TRBV28,.,CASSFSGRNYEQYF,TGTGCCAGCAGTTTTAGCGGGAGGAACTACGAGCAGTACTTC